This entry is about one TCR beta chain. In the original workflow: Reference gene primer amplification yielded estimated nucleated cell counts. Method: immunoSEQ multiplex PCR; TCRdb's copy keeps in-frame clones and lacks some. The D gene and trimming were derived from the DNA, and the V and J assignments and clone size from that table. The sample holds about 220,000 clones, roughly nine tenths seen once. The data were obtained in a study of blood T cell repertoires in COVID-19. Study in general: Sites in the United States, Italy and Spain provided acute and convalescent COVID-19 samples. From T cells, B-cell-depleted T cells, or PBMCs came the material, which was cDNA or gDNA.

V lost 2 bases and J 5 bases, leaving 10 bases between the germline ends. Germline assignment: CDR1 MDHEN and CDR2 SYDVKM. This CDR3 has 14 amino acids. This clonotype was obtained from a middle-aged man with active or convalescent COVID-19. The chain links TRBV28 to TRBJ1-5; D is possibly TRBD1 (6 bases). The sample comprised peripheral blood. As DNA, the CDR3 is TGTGCCAGCAGTTTACGGGACACAGATCAGCCCCAGCATTTT. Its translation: CASSLRDTDQPQHF.